This T cell receptor beta chain was profiled in a study of long-term antiretroviral therapy in people with HIV. The authors ran the immunoSEQ assay, v3.0, at survey level. Sequencing efforts were directed toward about 40,000-50,000 T-cell genomes per sample. Here immunoSEQ multiplex PCR was the method, and the copy in TCRdb shows in-frame clones only, minus some. The table has around 40,000 clones, 70% to 90% seen once. Study conclusions and caveats: The blood, collected between the mid-2000s and the late 2010s, was possibly taken under older ART regimens.

Participants with HIV, all of them, were treated in the United States. As concerns this clone: Its antigen is currently unknown.

In germline, CDR1 is SQVTM, CDR2 ANQGSEA. The CDR3 has 11 residues. J gave up 4 bases and V 7 bases, and 2 bases lay outside the gene matches. This TCR was recovered from a man younger than 35 with HIV. The genes are TRBV29-1 and TRBJ2-7, with 9 nucleotides matching TRBD1. Here the sequenced sample was unsorted PBMCs, taken 2.2 years after starting antiretroviral therapy. Here the CDR3 reads CSADRGYEQYF. DNA for the CDR3: TGCAGCGCCGACAGGGGGTACGAGCAGTACTTC.